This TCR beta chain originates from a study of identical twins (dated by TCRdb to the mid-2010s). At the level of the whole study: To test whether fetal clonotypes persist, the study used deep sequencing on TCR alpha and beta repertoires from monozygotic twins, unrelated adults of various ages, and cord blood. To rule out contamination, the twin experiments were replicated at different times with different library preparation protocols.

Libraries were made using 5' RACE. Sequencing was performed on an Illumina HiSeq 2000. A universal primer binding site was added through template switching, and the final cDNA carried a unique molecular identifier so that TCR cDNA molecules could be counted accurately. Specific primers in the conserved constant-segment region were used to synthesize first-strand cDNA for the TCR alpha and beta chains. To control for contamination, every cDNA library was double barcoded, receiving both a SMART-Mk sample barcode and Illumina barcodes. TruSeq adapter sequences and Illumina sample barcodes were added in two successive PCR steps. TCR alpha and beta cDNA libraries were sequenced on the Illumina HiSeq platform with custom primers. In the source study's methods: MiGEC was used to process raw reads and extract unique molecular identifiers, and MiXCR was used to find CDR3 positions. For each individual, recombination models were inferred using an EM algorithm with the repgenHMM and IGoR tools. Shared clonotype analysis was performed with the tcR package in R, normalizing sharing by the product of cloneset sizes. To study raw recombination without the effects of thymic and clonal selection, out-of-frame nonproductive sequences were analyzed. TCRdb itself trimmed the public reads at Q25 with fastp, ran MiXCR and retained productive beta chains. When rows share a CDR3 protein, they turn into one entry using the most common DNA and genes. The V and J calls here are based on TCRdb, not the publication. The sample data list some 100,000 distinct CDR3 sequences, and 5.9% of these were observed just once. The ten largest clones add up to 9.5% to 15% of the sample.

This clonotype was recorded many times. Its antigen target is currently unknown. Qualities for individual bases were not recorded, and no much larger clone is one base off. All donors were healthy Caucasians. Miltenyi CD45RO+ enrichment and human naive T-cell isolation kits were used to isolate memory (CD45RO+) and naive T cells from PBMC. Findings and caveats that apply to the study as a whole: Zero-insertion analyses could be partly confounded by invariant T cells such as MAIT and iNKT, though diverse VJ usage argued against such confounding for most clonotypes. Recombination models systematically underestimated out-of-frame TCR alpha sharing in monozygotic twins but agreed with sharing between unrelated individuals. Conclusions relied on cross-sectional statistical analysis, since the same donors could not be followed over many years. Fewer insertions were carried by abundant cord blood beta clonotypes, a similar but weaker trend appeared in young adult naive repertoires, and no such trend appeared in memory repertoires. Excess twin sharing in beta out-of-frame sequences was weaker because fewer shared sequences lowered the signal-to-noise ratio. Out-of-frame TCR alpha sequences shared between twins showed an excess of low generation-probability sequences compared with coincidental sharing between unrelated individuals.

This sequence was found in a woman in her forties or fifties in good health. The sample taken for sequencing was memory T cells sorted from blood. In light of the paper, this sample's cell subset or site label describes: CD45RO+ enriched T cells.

The CDR3 protein: CASSSSQGEGYGYTF. Here is the DNA: TGCGCCAGCAGCTCCTCACAGGGAGAGGGGTATGGCTACACCTTC. The V gene is TRBV5-1 and the J gene is TRBJ1-2; a tentative D call is TRBD1 (6 bases match). The germline V gene yields SGHRS for CDR1 and YFSETQ for CDR2. The junction carries 17 bases between V and J, which are trimmed by 3 bases and 5 bases respectively. The CDR3 covers 15 residues, taking in both the cysteine and the phenylalanine. Of the read, only the CDR3 DNA is kept; its 45 bases are in frame from base 1.